One sample yielded the 23 T cell receptor beta chains listed below, sequenced in a study of T cell clones after liver transplantation. TCRdb keeps only in-frame clones here, not all; method: immunoSEQ multiplex PCR. Among tens of thousands of clones listed, about 80% were seen once. Here the sequenced sample was CD4+ T cells from blood, taken 12 months after liver transplant. These receptors all stem from a human patient who received a liver transplant. Part of the T cells may come from the graft donor.

V and J are TRBV7-2 and TRBJ1-4; D might be TRBD1 (5 bases). The CDR3 sequence is 15 residues long. Germline values: CDR1 SGHTA, CDR2 FQGNSA. The V end was cut by 5 bases, the J end by 4 bases, with 14 bases between. DNA of the CDR3: TGTGCCAGCAGCCCGAGCAGACAGTATAATGAAAAACTGTTTTTT. Its protein product is CASSPSRQYNEKLFF.

This clone turned up a few times. The CDR3 spells CASSLQGALVGANVLTF. The CDR3 DNA follows: TGTGCCAGCAGTTTACAGGGGGCCTTAGTGGGGGCCAACGTCCTGACTTTC. The genes are TRBV27 and TRBJ2-6, with 8 positions matching TRBD1. The CDR3 sequence is 17 residues long. Germline trimming cut 2 bases from V and 4 bases from J; bases unmatched to any gene: 7. The V gene's germline CDR1 is MNHEY and CDR2 SMNVEV (reference sequence).

This clone was seen a few times. The DNA of the CDR3 is TGTGCCAGCAGTTCACCTATGAACACTGAAGCTTTCTTT. The encoded protein is CASSSPMNTEAFF. V and J are TRBV28 and TRBJ1-1, with no clear D. Germline CDR1 MDHEN, CDR2 SYDVKM. The CDR3 covers 13 residues. V was shortened by 4 bases and J by 0 bases, with 6 bases between the two germline ends.

V gene TRBV27 combines with J gene TRBJ2-1; the match to TRBD2 covers 7 bases. Trimming at V came to 2 bases and at J to 10 bases, leaving 5 bases not matched to a gene. CDR1 is MNHEY and CDR2 is SMNVEV in the germline V gene (reference sequence). The CDR3 is 13 amino acids. The CDR3 region has the DNA TGTGCCAGCAGTTTAATACCGGGAGGCGAGCAGTTCTTC. Encoded protein: CASSLIPGGEQFF.

This clone has a single count. The sample has other DNA sequences that encode this CDR3 too. The V gene is TRBV11-2, the J gene TRBJ2-1; TRBD2 agrees at 8 bases. The germline V gene has CDR1 SGHAT and CDR2 FQNNGV. This CDR3 is built from 16 residues. Trimming took 3 bases from V and 0 from J; bases not matched to a gene: 4. The CDR3 here is CASSFSSGSSYNEQFF. CDR3 nucleotides: TGTGCCAGCAGCTTCTCAAGCGGGAGCTCCTACAATGAGCAGTTCTTC.

This clone has a handful of counts. The chain couples TRBV18 to TRBJ1-1, with D possibly matching TRBD1 (6 bases). Trimming took off 4 bases at V and 5 bases at J, with 14 bases between the two ends. The CDR3 is 14 residues long. Germline V gives CDR1 KGHSH, CDR2 LQKENI. The CDR3 DNA is TGTGCCAGCTCACTTACAGGGCCTAGAACTGAAGCTTTCTTT. It specifies CASSLTGPRTEAFF. The full variable domain, in which reference TRBV18 and TRBJ1-1 provide the parts outside the CDR3, is NAGVMQNPRHLVRRRGQEARLRCSPMKGHSHVYWYRQLPEEGLKFMVYLQKENIIDESGMPKERFSAEFPKEGPSILRIQQVVRGDSAAYFCASSLTGPRTEAFFGQGTRLTVV.

V gene TRBV7-9 combines with J gene TRBJ2-3; 10 nucleotides match TRBD2. J was trimmed by 2 bases and V by 5 bases; bases with no gene match: 7. This CDR3 contains 16 residues. Germline V gives CDR1 SEHNR, CDR2 FQNEAQ (reference sequence). CDR3 loop: CASSRRTSGYTDTQYF. The DNA of the CDR3 is TGTGCCAGCAGCCGACGGACTAGCGGTTACACAGATACGCAGTATTTT.

This clone was picked up one time. The chain employs TRBV5-4 and TRBJ2-3; D may be TRBD1 (5 bases). Germline V gene data show CDR1 as SGHNT and CDR2 as YYREEE (reference sequence). V gave up 4 bases and J gave up 6 bases, with 12 bases separating them. This CDR3 contains 13 residues. DNA for the CDR3: TGTGCCAGCAGCGTGGCTAGGGGTGATACGCAGTATTTT. As protein: CASSVARGDTQYF.

The chain employs TRBV5-1 and TRBJ2-7; D unclear. Trimming removed 4 bases at V and 1 base at J, with 15 bases between. The CDR3 runs 15 residues. Per germline, CDR1 SGHRS and CDR2 YFSETQ. The CDR3 reads CASSPRVPASYEQYF. In DNA form, the CDR3 reads TGCGCCAGCAGCCCTCGTGTACCAGCATCCTACGAGCAGTACTTC.

This chain connects TRBV6-1 to TRBJ2-5; unclear D gene. The ends were cut back, 4 bases at V and 0 bases at J, with 12 bases in the middle. Germline CDR1 MNHNS, CDR2 SASEGT. The CDR3 contains 15 residues. This CDR3 reads CASSASPNNQETQYF. In DNA form, the CDR3 reads TGTGCCAGCAGTGCATCCCCGAACAACCAAGAGACCCAGTACTTC.

This clone was counted once. V and J are TRBV6-5 and TRBJ1-2; the match to TRBD1 covers 7 bases. This CDR3 comprises 14 residues. The V gene's germline CDR1 is MNHEY and CDR2 SVGAGI. J lost 2 bases, V lost 4 bases, and 4 bases had no gene match. The DNA for the CDR3 is TGTGCCAGCAGTTCCACGACAGGGAACTATGGCTACACCTTC. It codes for CASSSTTGNYGYTF.

This clone is a singleton in its sample. The chain is built from TRBV6-5 and TRBJ2-1; 7 bases fit TRBD2. Germline CDR1 reads MNHEY; CDR2 reads SVGAGI. The CDR3 consists of 14 residues. V lost 7 bases, J lost 6 bases, and 9 bases stayed unmatched. The CDR3 nucleotides are TGTGCCAGCACCCCTACCCGGACTAGCAATGAGCAGTTCTTC. Its protein product is CASTPTRTSNEQFF.

V gene TRBV7-2 combines with J gene TRBJ1-2; no reliable D call. The germline V gene encodes CDR1 SGHTA and CDR2 FQGNSA. Trimming removed 4 bases at V and 1 base at J, with 13 bases between. This CDR3 contains 15 residues. The CDR3 loop reads CASSYGSQNNYGYTF. DNA of the CDR3: TGTGCCAGCAGCTACGGGTCCCAAAATAACTATGGCTACACCTTC.

This chain links TRBV6-6 with TRBJ2-1; either TRBD1 or TRBD2 may fit D (6 bases each). Germline V gene data show CDR1 as MNHNY and CDR2 as SVGAGI (reference sequence). CDR3 length: 13 amino acids. The ends were cut back, 0 bases at V and 8 bases at J, with 8 bases in the middle. The CDR3 DNA reads as TGTGCCAGCAGTTACTCGAGGGGGGATGAGCAGTTCTTC. Its translation is CASSYSRGDEQFF.

The chain joins TRBV4-1 to TRBJ2-3; the D is unclear. CDR1 MGHRA and CDR2 YSYEKL come from the germline V gene. V lost 1 base and J lost 8, with 7 bases in between. The CDR3 is made up of 12 amino acids. CDR3 bases: TGCGCCAGCAGCCAAGGTTTAGGTACGCAGTATTTT. It codes for CASSQGLGTQYF.

The chain links TRBV9 to TRBJ2-2; possible D gene TRBD2, 6 bases. Trimming removed 4 bases from V and 4 bases from J, with 17 bases in between. Germline assignment: CDR1 SGDLS and CDR2 YYNGEE. The CDR3 spans 16 residues. The CDR3 sequence: CASSPTMGRGTGELFF. For the CDR3, the DNA is TGTGCCAGCAGCCCCACTATGGGGCGGGGCACCGGGGAGCTGTTTTTT. The full variable domain, rest sourced from reference TRBV9 and TRBJ2-2, is DSGVTQTPKHLITATGQRVTLRCSPRSGDLSVYWYQQSLDQGLQFLIQYYNGEERAKGNILERFSAQQFPDLHSELNLSSLELGDSALYFCASSPTMGRGTGELFFGEGSRLTVL.

This chain joins TRBV2 and TRBJ1-2; TRBD1 agrees at 8 bases. Losses at the gene ends were 8 bases for V and 4 bases for J; bases not matched to a gene: 9. CDR3 size: 14 residues. Looked up from germline, CDR1 is SNHLY and CDR2 is FYNNEI. The CDR3 is CASGTDRASYGYTF. The CDR3, as DNA: TGTGCCAGCGGAACGGACAGGGCAAGCTATGGCTACACCTTC.

This sequence joins TRBV4-3 and TRBJ2-3; D call uncertain. Germline loops: CDR1 LGHNA, CDR2 YSLEER. V gave up 1 base and J gave up 2 bases, with 10 bases separating them. This CDR3 comprises 15 residues. This CDR3 is CASSQGWQNTDTQYF. The CDR3, as DNA: TGCGCCAGCAGCCAAGGATGGCAGAACACAGATACGCAGTATTTT.

V is TRBV28 and J is TRBJ1-1; unclear D gene. V was clipped by 3 bases and J by 1 base, with 6 bases between them. This CDR3 spans 13 amino acids. The V gene's germline CDR1 is MDHEN and CDR2 SYDVKM. The CDR3 reads CASSFVRNTEAFF. The CDR3 region has the DNA TGTGCCAGCAGTTTCGTTAGGAACACTGAAGCTTTCTTT.

The genes are TRBV18 and TRBJ1-2; 10 bases map to TRBD1. Unmatched junction bases numbered 13, after V lost 6 bases and J lost 6 bases. CDR3 length equals 16 residues. CDR1 and CDR2 (germline): KGHSH, LQKENI. CDR3: CASSSSGQGKTNGYTF. The CDR3 DNA reads TGTGCCAGCTCTTCATCGGGACAGGGGAAAACAAATGGCTACACCTTC.

The V gene is TRBV7-2, the J gene TRBJ2-4, with 9 bases fitting TRBD2. CDR3 length equals 19 residues. Trimming at V came to 5 bases and at J to 0 bases, leaving 14 bases not matched to a gene. CDR1 and CDR2 from the germline V gene are SGHTA and FQGNSA. CDR3: CASSPPWREGYLAKNIQYF. The CDR3, as DNA: TGTGCCAGCAGCCCACCTTGGCGGGAGGGCTACCTAGCCAAAAACATTCAGTACTTC.

The sample holds one count of this clone. The rearrangement uses TRBV18 and TRBJ1-4; D is perhaps TRBD1 (6 bases). The V end lost 3 bases, the J end lost 1 base, and 12 bases lay between the germline ends. This CDR3 spans 16 amino acids. Germline V lookup: CDR1 KGHSH, CDR2 LQKENI. The CDR3 region is CASSPETGLTNEKLFF. The CDR3 region has the DNA TGTGCCAGCTCACCCGAAACAGGGTTAACTAATGAAAAACTGTTTTTT.

The rearrangement joins TRBV5-1 to TRBJ2-2; TRBD2 matches 8 bases. The length of the CDR3 is 17 residues. Germline V lookup: CDR1 SGHRS, CDR2 YFSETQ. Trimming removed 1 base from V and 6 bases from J; junction bases left unmatched: 11. Written as DNA, the CDR3 is TGCGCCAGCAGCTTGCCGGCTAGCGGGCCCGGGGCCGGGGAGCTGTTTTTT. Its protein is CASSLPASGPGAGELFF. Supplemented by reference TRBV5-1 and TRBJ2-2, the full variable domain reads KAGVTQTPRYLIKTRGQQVTLSCSPISGHRSVSWYQQTPGQGLQFLFEYFSETQRNKGNFPGRFSGRQFSNSRSEMNVSTLELGDSALYLCASSLPASGPGAGELFFGEGSRLTVL.